The clone carrying this T cell receptor beta chain was seen ten or more times. What it binds is not known. At one end, the junction sequence differs from germline, possibly due to a read error. Breast cancer patients provided tissue from their axillary draining lymph nodes. This sample is drawn from a study of breast tumors, draining lymph nodes, adjacent tissues. Findings of the study overall: Compared with basal-like, luminal-like tumors shared significantly more repertoire with nontumor tissue. Tumor TCR diversity was below lymph nodes but above nontumor tissue.

Per the germline V gene, CDR1 is MNHEY and CDR2 is SVGAGI. This CDR3 is built from 17 residues. TCRdb re-analysed the multiplex PCR reads in MiXCR, keeping a single row per CDR3 protein. The data show about 230,000 distinct CDR3 sequences, with 32% seen just once and about 1.4% held by the top ten. The specimen sequenced was axillary lymph node tissue. The chain joins TRBV6-5 to TRBJ1-6; TRBD1 matches at 9 bases. The clonotype was recovered from a female donor with breast cancer. Some clones in this sample may be carry-over from other donors' samples. CDR3 residues: CASSHSGSGTGISPLHF. In DNA, the CDR3 is TGTGCCAGCAGTCACTCGGGTTCCGGGACAGGGATTTCACCCCTCCACTTT.